This TCR beta chain was identified in a study of identical twins. The V end was cut by 1 base, the J end by 4 bases, with 16 bases between. CDR3 length equals 15 residues. Germline V gene data show CDR1 as DFQATT and CDR2 as SNEGSKA (reference sequence). TCRdb processed the 5' RACE reads anew with MiXCR; each CDR3 protein has one entry. The sample has about 530,000 distinct CDR3 sequences; around 22% are singletons. This clonotype was seen a handful of times. These data were also reused for a study on yellow fever vaccine responses in identical twins.

This TCR was sampled from a young woman in good health. Sequencing was carried out using CD4+ T cells sorted from blood. This sequence joins TRBV20-1 and TRBJ2-5; D is ambiguous. CDR3 residues: CSARAPVGSGETQYF. The CDR3, as DNA: TGCAGTGCTAGAGCTCCGGTGGGCAGTGGAGAGACCCAGTACTTC.